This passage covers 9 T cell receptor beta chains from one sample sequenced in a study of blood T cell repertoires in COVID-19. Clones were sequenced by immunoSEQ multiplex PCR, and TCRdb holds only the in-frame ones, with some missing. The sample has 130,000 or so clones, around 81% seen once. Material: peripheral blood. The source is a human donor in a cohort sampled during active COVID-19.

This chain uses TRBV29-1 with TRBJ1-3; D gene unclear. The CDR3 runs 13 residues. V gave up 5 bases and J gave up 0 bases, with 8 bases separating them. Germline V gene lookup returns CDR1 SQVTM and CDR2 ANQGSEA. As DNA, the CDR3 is TGCAGCGTTCTATGGAGCTCTGGAAACACCATATATTTT. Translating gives CSVLWSSGNTIYF.

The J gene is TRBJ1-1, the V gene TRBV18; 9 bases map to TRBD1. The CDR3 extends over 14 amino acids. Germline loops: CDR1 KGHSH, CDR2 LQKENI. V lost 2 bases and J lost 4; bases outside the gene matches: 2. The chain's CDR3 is CASSPSTGGTEAFF. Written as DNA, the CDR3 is TGTGCCAGCTCACCATCGACAGGGGGCACTGAAGCTTTCTTT. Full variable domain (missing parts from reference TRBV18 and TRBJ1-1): NAGVMQNPRHLVRRRGQEARLRCSPMKGHSHVYWYRQLPEEGLKFMVYLQKENIIDESGMPKERFSAEFPKEGPSILRIQQVVRGDSAAYFCASSPSTGGTEAFFGQGTRLTVV.

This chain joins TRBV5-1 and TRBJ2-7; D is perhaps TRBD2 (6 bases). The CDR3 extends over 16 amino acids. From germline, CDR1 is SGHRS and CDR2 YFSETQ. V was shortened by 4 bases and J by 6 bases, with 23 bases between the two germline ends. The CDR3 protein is CASSLVVGRDGREQYF. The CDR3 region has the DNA TGCGCCAGCAGCCTGGTGGTAGGGCGGGATGGGCGCGAGCAGTACTTC.

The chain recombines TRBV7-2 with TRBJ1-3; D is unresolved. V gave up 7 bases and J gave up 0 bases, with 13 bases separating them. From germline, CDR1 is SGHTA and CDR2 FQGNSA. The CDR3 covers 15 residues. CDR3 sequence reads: CASTDRRSSGNTIYF. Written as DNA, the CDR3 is TGTGCCAGCACCGACCGTCGGAGCTCTGGAAACACCATATATTTT.

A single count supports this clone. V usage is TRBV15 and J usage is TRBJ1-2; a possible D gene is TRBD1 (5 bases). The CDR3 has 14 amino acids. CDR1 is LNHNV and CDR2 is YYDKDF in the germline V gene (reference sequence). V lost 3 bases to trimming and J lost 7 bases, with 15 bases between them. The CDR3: CATSSGQGSSGYTF. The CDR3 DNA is TGTGCCACCAGCAGTGGTCAGGGTTCCTCTGGCTACACCTTC.

The CDR3 sequence is CASSQVGAPDTQYF. For the CDR3, the DNA is TGTGCCAGCAGCCAAGTAGGGGCCCCAGATACGCAGTATTTT. V and J are TRBV3-1 (or the pseudogene TRBV3-2) and TRBJ2-3; weak D call: TRBD1 (5 bases). Trimming pared 1 base from V and 4 bases from J, leaving 9 bases between. Per the germline V gene, CDR1 is LGHDT and CDR2 is YNNKEL (reference sequence). The CDR3 runs to 14 residues.

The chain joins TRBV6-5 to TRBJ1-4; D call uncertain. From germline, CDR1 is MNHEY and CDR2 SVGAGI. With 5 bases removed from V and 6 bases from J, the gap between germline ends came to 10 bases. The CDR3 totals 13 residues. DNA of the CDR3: TGTGCCAGCAGTACAGAGACGGATGAAAAACTGTTTTTT. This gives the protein CASSTETDEKLFF.

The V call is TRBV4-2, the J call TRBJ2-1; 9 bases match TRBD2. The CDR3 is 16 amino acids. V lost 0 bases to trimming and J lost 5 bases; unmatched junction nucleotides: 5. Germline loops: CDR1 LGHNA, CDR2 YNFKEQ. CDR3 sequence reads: CASSQDPSGNNNEQFF. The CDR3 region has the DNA TGTGCCAGCAGCCAAGATCCTAGCGGGAATAACAATGAGCAGTTCTTC.

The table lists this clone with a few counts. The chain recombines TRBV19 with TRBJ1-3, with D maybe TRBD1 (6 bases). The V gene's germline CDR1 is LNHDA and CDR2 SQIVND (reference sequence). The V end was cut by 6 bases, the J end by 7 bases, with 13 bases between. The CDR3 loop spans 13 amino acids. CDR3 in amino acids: CASSQGSLNTIYF. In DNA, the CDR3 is TGTGCCAGTAGCCAGGGGTCGTTGAACACCATATATTTT.